A selection of T cell receptor beta chains follows, all from one sample in a study of OX40 agonist ivuxolimab in advanced cancers. Clones were sequenced by immunoSEQ multiplex PCR, and TCRdb holds only the in-frame ones, with some missing. The sample yields about 73,000 clones, about 88% seen once. The material was CD4+ or CD8+ T cells sorted from blood, obtained in a trial of the OX40 agonist ivuxolimab. Source of these receptors: an adult with an advanced solid tumor such as melanoma, head and neck, liver or kidney cancer. CDR3s include the opening cysteine and the closing phenylalanine or tryptophan. The D gene is left open where the match is weak. Clone size is not always given. Where it is, it says once, few, many or a class for expanded clones.

abundance: NA; d_gene: TRBD2; j_gene: TRBJ2-1; v_gene: TRBV10-3; CDR3nt: TGTGCCAGCGCTCCGGGACTAGCGGGATACAATGAGCAGTTCTTC; CDR3aa: CASAPGLAGYNEQFF
abundance: NA; d_gene: NA; j_gene: TRBJ2-4; v_gene: TRBV7-8; CDR3nt: TGTGCCAGCAGCCTAGGTGGGGCCAAAAACATTCAGTACTTC; CDR3aa: CASSLGGAKNIQYF
abundance: NA; d_gene: NA; j_gene: TRBJ2-5; v_gene: TRBV7-6; CDR3nt: TGTGCCAGCAGCCACCCCGGAGGGCGGGAGACCCAGTACTTC; CDR3aa: CASSHPGGRETQYF
abundance: once; d_gene: NA; j_gene: TRBJ2-1; v_gene: TRBV11-2; CDR3nt: TGTGCCAGCACGCTAGGGGGTTTCTACAATGAGCAGTTCTTC; CDR3aa: CASTLGGFYNEQFF
abundance: once; d_gene: NA; j_gene: TRBJ2-3; v_gene: TRBV19; CDR3nt: TGTGCCAGTAGTGCGACGGGACGCACAGATACGCAGTATTTT; CDR3aa: CASSATGRTDTQYF
abundance: NA; d_gene: NA; j_gene: TRBJ1-3; v_gene: TRBV28; CDR3nt: TGTGCCAGCAGGTCGTGGGGCCGGGCTGGAAACACCATATATTTT; CDR3aa: CASRSWGRAGNTIYF
abundance: NA; d_gene: NA; j_gene: TRBJ2-5; v_gene: TRBV30; CDR3nt: TGTGCCTGGAGTGGCGGGGAGACCCAGTACTTC; CDR3aa: CAWSGGETQYF
abundance: NA; d_gene: NA; j_gene: TRBJ1-4; v_gene: TRBV18; CDR3nt: TGTGCCAGCTCACCCGGTGGTCCCGGTACAGGAAAACTGTTTTTT; CDR3aa: CASSPGGPGTGKLFF
abundance: NA; d_gene: NA; j_gene: TRBJ2-5; v_gene: TRBV27; CDR3nt: TGTGCCAGCAGTTTTGAAGCAGGGTTAGGAAAGACCCAGTACTTC; CDR3aa: CASSFEAGLGKTQYF
abundance: NA; d_gene: TRBD2; j_gene: TRBJ2-7; v_gene: TRBV9; CDR3nt: TGTGCCAGCAGCCTTCATAGCGGGAGCTCCTACGAGCAGTACTTC; CDR3aa: CASSLHSGSSYEQYF
abundance: NA; d_gene: NA; j_gene: TRBJ2-3; v_gene: TRBV30; CDR3nt: TGTGCCTGGAACCGAGGACCAACAGATACGCAGTATTTT; CDR3aa: CAWNRGPTDTQYF
abundance: NA; d_gene: NA; j_gene: TRBJ1-5; v_gene: TRBV6-4; CDR3nt: TGTGCCAGCAGTGACTCGATTAGCCAGGGGCCCTTCAATCAGCCCCAGCATTTT; CDR3aa: CASSDSISQGPFNQPQHF
abundance: NA; d_gene: NA; j_gene: TRBJ2-7; v_gene: TRBV7-6; CDR3nt: TGTGCCAGCAGCTTAGAAGGGGTGGGGCCTTTGCAGTACTTC; CDR3aa: CASSLEGVGPLQYF
abundance: NA; d_gene: TRBD2; j_gene: TRBJ2-4; v_gene: TRBV5-1; CDR3nt: TGCGCCAGCAGCTCGAGGCGGCCGGTCGGGGGGAACATTCAGTACTTC; CDR3aa: CASSSRRPVGGNIQYF
abundance: NA; d_gene: NA; j_gene: TRBJ1-4; v_gene: TRBV28; CDR3nt: TGTGCCAGCACCACCACATCTAATGAAAAACTGTTTTTT; CDR3aa: CASTTTSNEKLFF
abundance: NA; d_gene: NA; j_gene: TRBJ1-2; v_gene: TRBV5-6; CDR3nt: TGTGCCAGCAGCGTAGACCAGGGAGCCGGCTACACCTTC; CDR3aa: CASSVDQGAGYTF
abundance: once; d_gene: NA; j_gene: TRBJ1-2; v_gene: TRBV29-1; CDR3nt: TGCAGCGTTGAGGCAACCCAGGGCAGGGGCTACACCTTC; CDR3aa: CSVEATQGRGYTF
abundance: NA; d_gene: NA; j_gene: TRBJ2-3; v_gene: TRBV9; CDR3nt: TGTGCCAGCAGCGTAGCGGGACAACCCACAGATACGCAGTATTTT; CDR3aa: CASSVAGQPTDTQYF
abundance: NA; d_gene: TRBD2; j_gene: TRBJ2-1; v_gene: TRBV4-2; CDR3nt: TGTGCCAGCAGCCGTTCCATGAGCGGGGGGTACAATGAGCAGTTCTTC; CDR3aa: CASSRSMSGGYNEQFF
abundance: NA; d_gene: NA; j_gene: TRBJ1-1; v_gene: TRBV11-2; CDR3nt: TGTGCCAGCAGCTTAGAGGGCAGGGGTTACACTGAAGCTTTCTTT; CDR3aa: CASSLEGRGYTEAFF
abundance: once; d_gene: NA; j_gene: TRBJ1-1; v_gene: TRBV4-1; CDR3nt: TGCGCCAGCAGCCGCTCGCAGATGAACACTGAAGCTTTCTTT; CDR3aa: CASSRSQMNTEAFF
abundance: NA; d_gene: NA; j_gene: TRBJ2-1; v_gene: TRBV6-5; CDR3nt: TGTGCCAGCAGCGAGAGGAAAAACAATGAGCAGTTCTTC; CDR3aa: CASSERKNNEQFF
abundance: NA; d_gene: NA; j_gene: TRBJ2-7; v_gene: TRBV5-8; CDR3nt: TGTGCCAGCAGTTCCCAGGGGAATTCAGACGAGCAGTACTTC; CDR3aa: CASSSQGNSDEQYF
abundance: NA; d_gene: TRBD2; j_gene: TRBJ2-3; v_gene: TRBV9; CDR3nt: TGTGCCAGCAGCGTCACTAGCGGGGTGAGCACAGATACGCAGTATTTT; CDR3aa: CASSVTSGVSTDTQYF
abundance: NA; d_gene: NA; j_gene: TRBJ2-7; v_gene: TRBV25-1; CDR3nt: TGTGCCAGCAGTGCGAGACTGGCGGGGGCGGGCGAGCAGTACTTC; CDR3aa: CASSARLAGAGEQYF
abundance: NA; d_gene: NA; j_gene: TRBJ1-1; v_gene: TRBV6-5; CDR3nt: TGTGCCAGCAGTCTCGACGGAGCGAACACTGAAGCTTTCTTT; CDR3aa: CASSLDGANTEAFF
abundance: NA; d_gene: NA; j_gene: TRBJ1-5; v_gene: TRBV28; CDR3nt: TGTGCCAGCGGACCAGGGCTCAATCAGCCCCAGCATTTT; CDR3aa: CASGPGLNQPQHF
abundance: NA; d_gene: TRBD1; j_gene: TRBJ2-2; v_gene: TRBV18; CDR3nt: TGTGCCAGCTCACCACGCGGGGACAGGTCTATCGGGGAGCTGTTTTTT; CDR3aa: CASSPRGDRSIGELFF
abundance: NA; d_gene: NA; j_gene: TRBJ2-1; v_gene: TRBV18; CDR3nt: TGTGCCAGCTCACCACTGAGTACAGGGTCCGAGAATGAGCAGTTCTTC; CDR3aa: CASSPLSTGSENEQFF
abundance: NA; d_gene: TRBD1; j_gene: TRBJ1-1; v_gene: TRBV2; CDR3nt: TGTGCCAGCAGTGAACGACAGGGGGGGAGCGCTTTCTTT; CDR3aa: CASSERQGGSAFF
abundance: few; d_gene: NA; j_gene: TRBJ1-4; v_gene: TRBV2; CDR3nt: TGTGCCAGCAGTGACCCGACAAGGGGCGGTGAAAAACTGTTTTTT; CDR3aa: CASSDPTRGGEKLFF
abundance: NA; d_gene: NA; j_gene: TRBJ1-1; v_gene: TRBV7-9; CDR3nt: TGTGCCAGCTCGCAGGGGTCGAACACTGAAGCTTTCTTT; CDR3aa: CASSQGSNTEAFF